This T cell receptor (beta chain) was recorded in a study of tissue T cells after allogeneic stem cell transplantation. Regarding the study as a whole: The patient cohort was small and clinically heterogeneous, with limited sampling depth.

Indicated time point: mouse harvest day 14 after allogeneic transplant. Mouse grafts combined 10^7 T-cell-depleted bone marrow cells with 10^6 splenic CD5+ T cells. B6 (H2b) cells into BALB/c (H2d) mice; tissues taken at day 7 or 14. The V end was cut by 2 bases, the J end by 3 bases, with 6 bases between. Germline V gene data show CDR1 as KGHPV and CDR2 as FQNQEV (reference sequence). The CDR3 spans 13 residues. In its sample, this clone was seen a few times. Its antigen is not known. Here the gene names and germline are mouse. The CDR3 is cut off 1 residue early in the read; its end comes from the germline J gene. The same CDR3 also results from other DNA sequences found in this sample. The repertoire was sequenced with immunoSEQ multiplex PCR; TCRdb's copy has only in-frame clones and lacks some. The profile shows over 7,000 clones, 36% of them singletons.

The chain uses TRBV26 and TRBJ2-5; no clear D gene. Material: skin. This TCR was recovered from a female BALB/c mouse given C57BL/6 T cells with graft-versus-host disease after an allogeneic hematopoietic cell transplant. The CDR3 loop reads CASSLVGQDTQYF. Partial CDR3 DNA: TGTGCCAGCAGTCTGGTCGGGCAAGACACCCAGTAC.